These T cell receptor beta chains were read from a single sample in a study of cytomegalovirus exposure and HLA in healthy donors. The protocol was immunoSEQ multiplex PCR, while the TCRdb copy is restricted to in-frame clones and leaves out a portion. This sample has tens of thousands of clones; about 94% occur once, and the top ten carry about 1.4%. Material: PBMCs. The receptors derive from a man aged 18 to 30 in good health and CMV-seropositive. CDR3s include the opening cysteine and the closing phenylalanine or tryptophan. D genes are given only for firm matches. Clone size is shown for a subset of rows, as once, few, many or a class of expanded clone.

TRBJ1-1	.	TRBV18	TRBD1	CASSPPSGQVREAFF	TGTGCCAGCTCACCACCGAGCGGACAGGTACGTGAAGCTTTCTTT
TRBJ1-4	.	TRBV9	.	CASSIRQAERREKLFF	TGTGCCAGCAGCATTAGACAGGCGGAGCGTCGGGAAAAACTGTTTTTT
TRBJ2-7	.	TRBV5-4	.	CASSYLAGDYEQYF	TGTGCCAGCAGCTATCTGGCAGGGGACTACGAGCAGTACTTC
TRBJ2-7	.	TRBV2	TRBD2	CASSETSGREGEQYF	TGTGCCAGCAGCGAGACTAGCGGGAGGGAGGGTGAGCAGTACTTC
TRBJ2-2	.	TRBV4-1	TRBD1	CASSQERGRDTGELFF	TGCGCCAGCAGCCAGGAAAGGGGGCGGGACACCGGGGAGCTGTTTTTT
TRBJ2-7	.	TRBV13	TRBD1	CASSLPGGRREQYF	TGTGCCAGCAGCTTACCAGGGGGCCGGCGCGAGCAGTACTTC
TRBJ2-1	.	TRBV19	.	CASIKGPRGEQFF	TGTGCCAGTATAAAAGGCCCCAGGGGTGAGCAGTTCTTC
TRBJ2-3	.	TRBV2	.	CASSVGVVDTQYF	TGTGCCAGCAGTGTCGGGGTCGTCGATACGCAGTATTTT
TRBJ2-7	.	TRBV28	.	CASSFRVGTYEQYF	TGTGCCAGCAGTTTTAGGGTCGGGACCTACGAGCAGTACTTC
TRBJ2-7	.	TRBV27	TRBD1	CASREQGTHEQYF	TGTGCCAGCAGGGAACAGGGGACCCACGAGCAGTACTTC
TRBJ2-1	.	TRBV6-1	TRBD2	CASRLAGGSYNEQFF	TGTGCCAGTAGATTAGCGGGGGGATCATACAATGAGCAGTTCTTC
TRBJ2-7	.	TRBV28	.	CASSLGDTVAYEQYF	TGTGCCAGCAGTTTAGGGGACACGGTTGCCTACGAGCAGTACTTC
TRBJ1-1	.	TRBV7-9	.	CASSLPTGKAFF	TGTGCCAGCAGCTTACCGACAGGTAAAGCTTTCTTT
TRBJ2-3	.	TRBV4-2	TRBD2	CASSLTRTGGEDTQYF	TGTGCCAGCAGCCTCACCCGGACGGGAGGGGAAGATACGCAGTATTTT
TRBJ2-1	.	TRBV4-1	TRBD2	CASSQDSPTSGTYNEQFF	TGCGCCAGCAGCCAAGATAGCCCGACTAGCGGGACCTACAATGAGCAGTTCTTC
TRBJ1-6	.	TRBV4-1	TRBD1	CASSRSKGAMDSPLHF	TGCGCCAGCAGCCGGTCAAAGGGGGCTATGGATTCACCCCTCCACTTT
TRBJ2-7	once	TRBV6-1	TRBD1	CASSVEGAVGQYF	TGTGCCAGCAGTGTAGAGGGGGCGGTTGGGCAGTACTTC